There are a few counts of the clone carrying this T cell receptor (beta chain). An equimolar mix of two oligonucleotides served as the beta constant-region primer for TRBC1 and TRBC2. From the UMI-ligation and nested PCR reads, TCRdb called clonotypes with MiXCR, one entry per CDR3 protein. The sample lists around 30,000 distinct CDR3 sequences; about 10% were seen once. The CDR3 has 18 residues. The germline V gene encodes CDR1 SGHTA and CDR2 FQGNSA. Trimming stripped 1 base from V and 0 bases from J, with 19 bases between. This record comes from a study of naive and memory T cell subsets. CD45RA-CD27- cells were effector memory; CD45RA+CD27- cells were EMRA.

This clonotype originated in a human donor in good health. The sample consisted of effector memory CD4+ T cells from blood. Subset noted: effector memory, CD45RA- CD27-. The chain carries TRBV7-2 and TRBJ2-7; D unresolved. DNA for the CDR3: TGTGCCAGCAGCTTAGTGCAGACCACCCCGACAAGCTCCTACGAGCAGTACTTC. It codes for CASSLVQTTPTSSYEQYF.